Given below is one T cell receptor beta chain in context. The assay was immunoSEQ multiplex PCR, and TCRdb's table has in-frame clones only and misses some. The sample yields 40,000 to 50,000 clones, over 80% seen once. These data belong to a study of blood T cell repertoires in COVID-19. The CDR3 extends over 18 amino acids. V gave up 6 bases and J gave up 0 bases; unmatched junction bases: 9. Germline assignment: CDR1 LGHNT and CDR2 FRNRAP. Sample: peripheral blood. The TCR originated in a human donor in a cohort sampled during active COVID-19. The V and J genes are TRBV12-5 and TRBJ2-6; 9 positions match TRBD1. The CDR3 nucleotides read TGTGCTAGTGGAATCCCCGGGACAGGGCTCTCTGGGGCCAACGTCCTGACTTTC. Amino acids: CASGIPGTGLSGANVLTF. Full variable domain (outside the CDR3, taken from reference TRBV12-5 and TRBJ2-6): DARVTQTPRHKVTEMGQEVTMRCQPILGHNTVFWYRQTMMQGLELLAYFRNRAPLDDSGMPKDRFSAEMPDATLATLKIQPSEPRDSAVYFCASGIPGTGLSGANVLTFGAGSRLTVL.